This TCR beta chain was identified during a study of metastatic and nonmetastatic thyroid tumors. This clone was seen a handful of times. Antigen: not known. The CDR3 runs 15 residues. The V and J ends lost 6 bases and 5 bases respectively, with 14 bases between them. Germline lookup yields CDR1 MNHEY and CDR2 SVGEGT. Study results and caveats: Relative to benign nodules, malignant thyroid tumors were reportedly characterized by significantly elevated TCR beta diversity in blood and tumor.

The entire patient cohort was treatment-naive prior to thyroid surgery. MiXCR re-clonotyped the PCR reads for TCRdb. The sample contains some 20,000 clones, about 20% of which appear only once. The material sequenced was adjacent normal tissue. The chain links TRBV6-2 or TRBV6-3 to TRBJ1-6, with D unclear. This TCR came from a female donor with papillary thyroid cancer or a benign thyroid nodule (not recorded which). Some clones in this sample may be carry-over from other donors' samples. CDR3 DNA sequence: TGTGCCAGCAGGAGAGACGGATATCATAATTCACCCCTCCACTTT. This encodes CASRRDGYHNSPLHF.